The 9 T cell receptor beta chains listed next were all sequenced from one sample in a study of blood T cells in healthy people across ages. A J-beta primer mix and a sample-barcoded 5' primer were used in a second PCR of about 7 to 12 cycles. TCRdb analysed the 5' RACE reads with MiXCR anew, one entry per CDR3 protein. Of 540,000 or so distinct CDR3 sequences in the sample, about 45% were seen once. The specimen was blood. Receptor source: an elderly man in good health.

V is TRBV2 and J is TRBJ1-5; D unclear. The length of the CDR3 is 14 residues. V was pared by 7 bases and J by 9 bases, with 19 bases between. The germline gives CDR1 SNHLY, CDR2 FYNNEI. The CDR3 DNA reads TGTGCCAGCAAGGTGGGCACTTCAGGTCGGCCCCAGCATTTT. Its protein is CASKVGTSGRPQHF.

The genes are TRBV7-9 and TRBJ1-2; no clear D. V was trimmed by 5 bases and J by 8 bases, leaving 18 bases between them. The germline CDR1 and CDR2 sequences are SEHNR and FQNEAQ (reference sequence). The CDR3 has 14 amino acids. CDR3: CASSLLDWGEGYTF. DNA of the CDR3: TGTGCCAGCAGCCTGTTAGACTGGGGAGAGGGCTACACCTTC.

The chain has TRBV3-1 and TRBJ1-5; D not resolved. Between the trimmed V and J ends, which lost 4 bases and 6 bases, there was a span of 10 bases. The CDR3 sequence is 13 residues long. Germline V gives CDR1 LGHDT, CDR2 YNNKEL (reference sequence). The CDR3 reads CASSRLGGQPQHF. CDR3 nucleotides: TGTGCCAGCAGCCGCCTCGGCGGTCAGCCCCAGCATTTT.

V gene TRBV15 combines with J gene TRBJ2-7, with no clear D. V dropped 0 bases and J dropped 2 bases, with 5 bases sitting between them. Per the germline V gene, CDR1 is LNHNV and CDR2 is YYDKDF (reference sequence). This CDR3 is 13 amino acids long. The CDR3 DNA sequence: TGTGCCACCAGCAGAGAGGGTGCCTACGAGCAGTACTTC. Encoded protein: CATSREGAYEQYF.

A few counts support this clonotype. This rearrangement joins TRBV7-2 to TRBJ2-5, with a possible D match to TRBD2 (5 bases). The germline V gene encodes CDR1 SGHTA and CDR2 FQGNSA. This CDR3 spans 14 amino acids. V lost 4 bases to trimming and J lost 2 bases, with 11 bases between them. The CDR3 is CASSSRTVQETQYF. CDR3 bases: TGTGCCAGCAGCTCTCGGACTGTGCAAGAGACCCAGTACTTC.

The V and J genes are TRBV12-3 or TRBV12-4 and TRBJ2-3; 8 nucleotides align to TRBD2. CDR3 length: 17 amino acids. With 6 bases clipped from V and 11 bases from J, the junction kept 22 bases outside the gene matches. In DNA form, the CDR3 reads TGTGCCAGCAGGTACCAGCGGGAGAGATTAAGGGCAGATGTGCAGTATTTT. It encodes CASRYQRERLRADVQYF.

This clonotype was seen only a few times. This chain uses TRBV25-1 with TRBJ2-5; D possibly matches TRBD1 or TRBD2 (5 bases each). Germline CDR1 reads MGHDK; CDR2 reads SYGVNS. V was pared by 4 bases and J by 1 base, with 16 bases between. This CDR3 comprises 16 residues. As DNA, the CDR3 is TGTGCCAGCAGTGGGGGGTACTCCTGGGGCCAAGAGACCCAGTACTTC. Its protein is CASSGGYSWGQETQYF.

This clonotype was seen only a few times. The V gene is TRBV4-2, the J gene TRBJ2-3; 9 nucleotides align to TRBD2. CDR1 is LGHNA and CDR2 is YNFKEQ in the germline V gene. This CDR3 spans 14 amino acids. Losses at the gene ends were 4 bases for V and 3 bases for J; bases not matched to a gene: 2. The CDR3, as DNA: TGTGCCAGCAGCCCTAGCGGGATTACAGATACGCAGTATTTT. This translates into CASSPSGITDTQYF.

J is TRBJ2-7 and V is TRBV29-1; possibly TRBD1 for D (6 bases). Germline CDR1 and CDR2: SQVTM and ANQGSEA. The CDR3 spans 15 residues. Trimming removed 6 bases at V and 3 bases at J, with 21 bases between. This chain's CDR3 is CSVGETTGTRYEQYF. CDR3 coding DNA: TGCAGCGTGGGAGAAACAACCGGGACACGCTACGAGCAGTACTTC.